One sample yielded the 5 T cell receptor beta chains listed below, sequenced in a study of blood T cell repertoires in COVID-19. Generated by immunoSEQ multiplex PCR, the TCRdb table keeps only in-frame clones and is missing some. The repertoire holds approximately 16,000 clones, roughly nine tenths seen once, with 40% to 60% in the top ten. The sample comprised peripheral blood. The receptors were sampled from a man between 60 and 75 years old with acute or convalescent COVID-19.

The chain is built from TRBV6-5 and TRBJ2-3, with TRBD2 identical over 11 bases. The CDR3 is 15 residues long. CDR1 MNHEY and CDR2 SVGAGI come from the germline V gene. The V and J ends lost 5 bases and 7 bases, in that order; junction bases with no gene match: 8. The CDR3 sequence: CASSPRLAGSNTQYF. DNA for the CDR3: TGTGCCAGCAGTCCCCGACTAGCGGGGTCGAATACGCAGTATTTT.

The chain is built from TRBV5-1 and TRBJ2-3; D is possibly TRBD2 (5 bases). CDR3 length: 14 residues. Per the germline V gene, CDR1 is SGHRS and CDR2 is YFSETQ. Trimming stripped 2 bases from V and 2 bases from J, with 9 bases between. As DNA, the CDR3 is TGCGCCAGCAGCTTCGGAGCGGTCACAGATACGCAGTATTTT. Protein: CASSFGAVTDTQYF. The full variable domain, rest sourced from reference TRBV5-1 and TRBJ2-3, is KAGVTQTPRYLIKTRGQQVTLSCSPISGHRSVSWYQQTPGQGLQFLFEYFSETQRNKGNFPGRFSGRQFSNSRSEMNVSTLELGDSALYLCASSFGAVTDTQYFGPGTRLTVL.

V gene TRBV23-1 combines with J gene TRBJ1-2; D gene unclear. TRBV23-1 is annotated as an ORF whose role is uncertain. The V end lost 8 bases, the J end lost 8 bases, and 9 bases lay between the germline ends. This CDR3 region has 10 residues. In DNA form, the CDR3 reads TGCGCCAGCGGCGGGAGAGGCTACACCTTC. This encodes CASGGRGYTF.

In nucleotides, the CDR3 is TGTGCCAGCAGCCCCGAGGGGGGGGCGCAAGAGACCCAGTACTTC. It codes for CASSPEGGAQETQYF. This rearrangement joins TRBV28 to TRBJ2-5, with D perhaps TRBD2 (7 bases). The V end lost 6 bases, the J end lost 2 bases, and 16 bases lay between the germline ends. Germline-derived CDR1 and CDR2 are MDHEN and SYDVKM. This CDR3 has 15 amino acids.

DNA for the CDR3: TGTGCCAGCAGCCCAACAGTGCCCTACTATTCACCCCTCCACTTT. Encoded protein: CASSPTVPYYSPLHF. The chain joins TRBV3-1 (or the pseudogene TRBV3-2) to TRBJ1-6; D not resolved. The CDR3 covers 15 residues. The V gene's germline CDR1 is LGHDT and CDR2 YNNKEL (reference sequence). Trimming removed 4 bases from V and 8 bases from J, with 15 bases in between.